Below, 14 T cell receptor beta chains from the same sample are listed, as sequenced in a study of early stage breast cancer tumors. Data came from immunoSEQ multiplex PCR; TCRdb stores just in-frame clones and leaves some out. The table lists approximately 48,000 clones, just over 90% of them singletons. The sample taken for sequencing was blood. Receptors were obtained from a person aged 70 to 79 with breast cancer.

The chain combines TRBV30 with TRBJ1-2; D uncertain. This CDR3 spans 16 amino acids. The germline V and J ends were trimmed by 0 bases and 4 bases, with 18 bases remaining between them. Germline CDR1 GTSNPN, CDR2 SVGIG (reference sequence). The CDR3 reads CAWSVPPAGLVYGYTF. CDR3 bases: TGTGCCTGGAGTGTACCCCCAGCAGGCTTGGTCTATGGCTACACCTTC.

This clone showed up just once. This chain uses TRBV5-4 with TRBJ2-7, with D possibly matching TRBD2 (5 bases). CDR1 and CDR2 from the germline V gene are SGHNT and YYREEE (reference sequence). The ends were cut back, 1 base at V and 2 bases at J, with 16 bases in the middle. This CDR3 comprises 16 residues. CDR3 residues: CASSLYGGPSPYEQYF. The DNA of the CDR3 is TGTGCCAGCAGCTTGTACGGCGGGCCAAGCCCCTACGAGCAGTACTTC.

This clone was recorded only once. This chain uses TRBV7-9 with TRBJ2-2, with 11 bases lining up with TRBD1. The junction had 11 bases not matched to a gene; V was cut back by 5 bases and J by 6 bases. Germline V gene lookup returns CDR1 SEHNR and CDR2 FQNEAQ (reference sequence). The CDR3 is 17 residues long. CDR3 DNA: TGTGCCAGCAGCCCACTTCCGGGACAGGGGGTGTCCGGGGAGCTGTTTTTT. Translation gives CASSPLPGQGVSGELFF. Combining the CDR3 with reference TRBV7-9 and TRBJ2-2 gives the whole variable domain DTGVSQNPRHKITKRGQNVTFRCDPISEHNRLYWYRQTLGQGPEFLTYFQNEAQLEKSRLLSDRFSAERPKGSFSTLEIQRTEQGDSAMYLCASSPLPGQGVSGELFFGEGSRLTVL.

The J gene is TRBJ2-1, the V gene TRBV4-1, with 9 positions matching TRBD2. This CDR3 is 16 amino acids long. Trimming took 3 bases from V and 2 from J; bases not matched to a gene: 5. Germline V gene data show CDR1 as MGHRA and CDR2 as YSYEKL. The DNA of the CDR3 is TGCGCCAGCAGCCAGGGGCGGGAGGGACCCTACAATGAGCAGTTCTTC. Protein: CASSQGREGPYNEQFF.

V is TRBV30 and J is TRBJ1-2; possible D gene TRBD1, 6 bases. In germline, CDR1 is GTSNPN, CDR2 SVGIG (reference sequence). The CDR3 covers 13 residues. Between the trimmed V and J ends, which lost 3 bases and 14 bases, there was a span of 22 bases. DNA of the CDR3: TGTGCCTGGAGCCCCAGACAGCAGGGGACCCCGACCTTC. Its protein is CAWSPRQQGTPTF. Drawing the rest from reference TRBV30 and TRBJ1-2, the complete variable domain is SQTIHQWPATLVQPVGSPLSLECTVEGTSNPNLYWYRQAAGRGLQLLFYSVGIGQISSEVPQNLSASRPQDRQFILSSKKLLLSDSGFYLCAWSPRQQGTPTFGSGTRLTVV.

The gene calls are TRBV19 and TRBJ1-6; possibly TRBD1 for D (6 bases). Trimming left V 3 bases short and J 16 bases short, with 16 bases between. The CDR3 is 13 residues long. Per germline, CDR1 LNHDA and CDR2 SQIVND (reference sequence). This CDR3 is CASSIGSGERLHF. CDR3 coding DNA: TGTGCCAGTAGTATTGGTTCAGGGGAGAGGCTCCACTTT.

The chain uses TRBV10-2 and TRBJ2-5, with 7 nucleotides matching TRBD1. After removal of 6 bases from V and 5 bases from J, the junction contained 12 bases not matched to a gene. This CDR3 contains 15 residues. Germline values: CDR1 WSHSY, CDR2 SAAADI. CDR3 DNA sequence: TGCGCCAGCAGGAAAAAGACAGGGCAGTCGGAGACCCAGTACTTC. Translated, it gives CASRKKTGQSETQYF.

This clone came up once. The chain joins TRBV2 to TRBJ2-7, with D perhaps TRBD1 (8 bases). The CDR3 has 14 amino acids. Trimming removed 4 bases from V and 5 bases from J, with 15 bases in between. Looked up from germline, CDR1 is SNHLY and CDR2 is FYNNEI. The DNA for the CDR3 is TGTGCCAGCAGTGCCACAGGGGGGGGCGACGAGCAGTACTTC. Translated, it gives CASSATGGGDEQYF.

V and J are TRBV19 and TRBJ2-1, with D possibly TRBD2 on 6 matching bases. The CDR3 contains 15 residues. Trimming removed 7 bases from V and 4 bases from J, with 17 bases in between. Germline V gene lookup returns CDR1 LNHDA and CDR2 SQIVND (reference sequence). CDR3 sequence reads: CASTSGGARYNEQFF. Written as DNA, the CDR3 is TGTGCCAGTACCTCAGGCGGGGCGCGTTACAATGAGCAGTTCTTC.

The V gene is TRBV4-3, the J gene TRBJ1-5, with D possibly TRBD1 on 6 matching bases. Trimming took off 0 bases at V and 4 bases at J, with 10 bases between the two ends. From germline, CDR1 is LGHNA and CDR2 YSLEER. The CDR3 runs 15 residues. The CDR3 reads CASSQDTGRNQPQHF. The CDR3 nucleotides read TGCGCCAGCAGCCAAGACACAGGGCGAAATCAGCCCCAGCATTTT.

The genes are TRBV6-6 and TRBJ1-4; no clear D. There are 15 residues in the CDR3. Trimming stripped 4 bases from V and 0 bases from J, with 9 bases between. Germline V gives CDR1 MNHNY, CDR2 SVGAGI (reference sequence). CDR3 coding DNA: TGTGCCAGCAGTTCCCACATTGCAACTAATGAAAAACTGTTTTTT. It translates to CASSSHIATNEKLFF.

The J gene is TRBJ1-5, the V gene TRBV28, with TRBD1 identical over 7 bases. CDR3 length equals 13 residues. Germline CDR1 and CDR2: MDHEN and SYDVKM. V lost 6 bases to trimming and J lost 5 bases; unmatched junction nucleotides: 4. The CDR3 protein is CASRATGDQPQHF. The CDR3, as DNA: TGTGCCAGCAGAGCCACAGGGGATCAGCCCCAGCATTTT. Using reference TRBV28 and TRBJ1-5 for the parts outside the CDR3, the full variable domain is DVKVTQSSRYLVKRTGEKVFLECVQDMDHENMFWYRQDPGLGLRLIYFSYDVKMKEKGDIPEGYSVSREKKERFSLILESASTNQTSMYLCASRATGDQPQHFGDGTRLSIL.

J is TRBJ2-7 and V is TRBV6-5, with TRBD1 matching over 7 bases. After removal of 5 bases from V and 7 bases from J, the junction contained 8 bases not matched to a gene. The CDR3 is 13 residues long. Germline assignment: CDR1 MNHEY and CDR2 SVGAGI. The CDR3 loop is CASSRDRVQEQYF. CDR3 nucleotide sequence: TGTGCCAGCAGTCGTGACAGGGTGCAAGAGCAGTACTTC.

Here the CDR3 reads CASSLTSGGRQETQYF. The CDR3 DNA sequence: TGCGCCAGCAGCTTGACTAGCGGGGGGCGGCAAGAGACCCAGTACTTC. The J gene is TRBJ2-5, the V gene TRBV5-1; 12 bases match TRBD2. J gave up 2 bases and V 1 base, and 3 bases lay outside the gene matches. The length of the CDR3 is 16 residues. Germline V lookup: CDR1 SGHRS, CDR2 YFSETQ.